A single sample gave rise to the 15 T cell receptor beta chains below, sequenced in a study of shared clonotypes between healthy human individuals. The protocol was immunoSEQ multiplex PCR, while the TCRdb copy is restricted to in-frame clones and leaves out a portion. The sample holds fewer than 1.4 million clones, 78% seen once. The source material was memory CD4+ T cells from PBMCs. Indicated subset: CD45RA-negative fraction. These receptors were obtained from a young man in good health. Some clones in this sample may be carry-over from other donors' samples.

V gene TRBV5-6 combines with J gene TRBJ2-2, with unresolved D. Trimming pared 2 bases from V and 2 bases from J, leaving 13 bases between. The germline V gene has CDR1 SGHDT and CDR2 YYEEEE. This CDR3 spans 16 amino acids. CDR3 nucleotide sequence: TGTGCCAGCAGCTTAGGCTGGACCACTAACACCGGGGAGCTGTTTTTT. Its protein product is CASSLGWTTNTGELFF.

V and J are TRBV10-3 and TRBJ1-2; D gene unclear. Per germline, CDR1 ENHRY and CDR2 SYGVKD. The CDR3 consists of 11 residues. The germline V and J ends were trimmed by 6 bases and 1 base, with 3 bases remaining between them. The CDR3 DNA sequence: TGTGCCATCAGGAGTAACTATGGCTACACCTTC. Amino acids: CAIRSNYGYTF.

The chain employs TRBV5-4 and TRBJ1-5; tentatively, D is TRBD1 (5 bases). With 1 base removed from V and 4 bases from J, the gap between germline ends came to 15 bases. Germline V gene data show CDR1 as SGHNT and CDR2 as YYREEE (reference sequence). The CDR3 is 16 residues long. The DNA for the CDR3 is TGTGCCAGCAGCTTGACCGGCCAGGGTCTAAATCAGCCCCAGCATTTT. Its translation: CASSLTGQGLNQPQHF.

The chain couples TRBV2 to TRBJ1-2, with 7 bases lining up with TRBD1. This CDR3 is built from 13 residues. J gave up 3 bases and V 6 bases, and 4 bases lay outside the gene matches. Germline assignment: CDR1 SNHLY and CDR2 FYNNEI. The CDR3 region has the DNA TGTGCCAGCAGGGGGGACAGTCACTATGGCTACACCTTC. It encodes CASRGDSHYGYTF.

The CDR3 DNA reads TGTGCCAGCAGTTGGGAGGCGGGGGTTAATCAGCCCCAGCATTTT. Translating it yields CASSWEAGVNQPQHF. The chain has TRBV28 and TRBJ1-5, with D possibly TRBD1 on 5 matching bases. This CDR3 comprises 15 residues. The germline gives CDR1 MDHEN, CDR2 SYDVKM. Trimming pared 4 bases from V and 4 bases from J, leaving 14 bases between. Supplemented by reference TRBV28 and TRBJ1-5, the full variable domain reads DVKVTQSSRYLVKRTGEKVFLECVQDMDHENMFWYRQDPGLGLRLIYFSYDVKMKEKGDIPEGYSVSREKKERFSLILESASTNQTSMYLCASSWEAGVNQPQHFGDGTRLSIL.

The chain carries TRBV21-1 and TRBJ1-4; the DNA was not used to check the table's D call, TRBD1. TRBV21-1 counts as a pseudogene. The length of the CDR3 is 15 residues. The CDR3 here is CASSKEGTPQGKLFF. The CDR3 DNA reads TGTGCCAGCAGCAAAGAAGGGACCCCCCAGGGGAAACTGTTTTTT.

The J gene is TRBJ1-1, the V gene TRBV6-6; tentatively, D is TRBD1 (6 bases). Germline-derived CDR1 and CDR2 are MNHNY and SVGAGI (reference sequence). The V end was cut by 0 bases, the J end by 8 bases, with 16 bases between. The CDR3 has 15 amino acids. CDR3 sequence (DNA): TGTGCCAGCAGTTACTCGACGGGGGGCCCAAGGGAAGCTTTCTTT. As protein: CASSYSTGGPREAFF.

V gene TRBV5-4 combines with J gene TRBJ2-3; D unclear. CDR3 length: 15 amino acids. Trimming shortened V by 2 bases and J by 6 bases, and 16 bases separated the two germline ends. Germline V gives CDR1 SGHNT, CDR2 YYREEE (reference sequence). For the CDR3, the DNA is TGTGCCAGCAGCTTTAACGCGCTAGGGTGGGATACGCAGTATTTT. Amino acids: CASSFNALGWDTQYF.

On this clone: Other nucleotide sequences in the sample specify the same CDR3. The CDR3 loop is CASSLFTDTQYF. In DNA, the CDR3 is TGTGCCAGCAGCTTATTCACAGATACGCAGTATTTT. V is TRBV7-2 and J is TRBJ2-3; D remains ambiguous. CDR3 length equals 12 residues. V was clipped by 2 bases and J by 2 bases, with 2 bases between them. From germline, CDR1 is SGHTA and CDR2 FQGNSA.

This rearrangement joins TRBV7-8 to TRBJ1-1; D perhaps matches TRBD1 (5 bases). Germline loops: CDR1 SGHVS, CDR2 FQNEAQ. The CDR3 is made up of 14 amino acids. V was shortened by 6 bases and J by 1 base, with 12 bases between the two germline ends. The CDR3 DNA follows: TGTGCCAGCAGTTATGGGGGACGGAACACTGAAGCTTTCTTT. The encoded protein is CASSYGGRNTEAFF.

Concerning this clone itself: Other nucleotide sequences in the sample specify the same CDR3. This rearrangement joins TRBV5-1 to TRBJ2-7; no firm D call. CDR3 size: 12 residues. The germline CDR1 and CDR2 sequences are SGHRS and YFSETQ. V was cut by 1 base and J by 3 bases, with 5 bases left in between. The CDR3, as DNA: TGCGCCAGCAGCTTGACCGGCTACGAGCAGTACTTC. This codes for CASSLTGYEQYF. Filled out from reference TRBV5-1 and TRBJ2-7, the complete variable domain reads KAGVTQTPRYLIKTRGQQVTLSCSPISGHRSVSWYQQTPGQGLQFLFEYFSETQRNKGNFPGRFSGRQFSNSRSEMNVSTLELGDSALYLCASSLTGYEQYFGPGTRLTVT.

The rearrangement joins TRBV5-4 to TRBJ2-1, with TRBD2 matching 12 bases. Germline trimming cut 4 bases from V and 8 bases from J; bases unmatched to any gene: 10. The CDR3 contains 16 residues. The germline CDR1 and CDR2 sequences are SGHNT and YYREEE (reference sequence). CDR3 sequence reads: CASSVRTSGTVDEQFF. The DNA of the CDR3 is TGTGCCAGCAGCGTTCGGACTAGCGGGACGGTAGATGAGCAGTTCTTC.

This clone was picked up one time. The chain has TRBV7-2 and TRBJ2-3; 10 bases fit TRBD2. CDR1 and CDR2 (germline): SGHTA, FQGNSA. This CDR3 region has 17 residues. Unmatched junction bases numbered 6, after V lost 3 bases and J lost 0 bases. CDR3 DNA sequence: TGTGCCAGCAGCTTTGGGACTAGCGTGGCGAGCACAGATACGCAGTATTTT. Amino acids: CASSFGTSVASTDTQYF.

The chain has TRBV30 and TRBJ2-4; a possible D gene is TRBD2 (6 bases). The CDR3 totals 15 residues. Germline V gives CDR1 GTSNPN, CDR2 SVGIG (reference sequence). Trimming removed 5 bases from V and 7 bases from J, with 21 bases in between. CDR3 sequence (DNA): TGTGCCTGGCAACCTGGCGGGTGGAGCGGGAACATTCAGTACTTC. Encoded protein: CAWQPGGWSGNIQYF. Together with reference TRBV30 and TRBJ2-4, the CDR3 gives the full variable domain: SQTIHQWPATLVQPVGSPLSLECTVEGTSNPNLYWYRQAAGRGLQLLFYSVGIGQISSEVPQNLSASRPQDRQFILSSKKLLLSDSGFYLCAWQPGGWSGNIQYFGAGTRLSVL.

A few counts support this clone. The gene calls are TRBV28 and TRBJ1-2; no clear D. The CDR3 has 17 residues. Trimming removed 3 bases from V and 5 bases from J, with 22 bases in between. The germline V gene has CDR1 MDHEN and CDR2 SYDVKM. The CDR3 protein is CASSFSGSIQAPYGYTF. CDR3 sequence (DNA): TGTGCCAGCAGTTTCTCGGGCAGCATCCAGGCTCCTTATGGCTACACCTTC.